Listed below are T cell receptor beta chains from one sample, sequenced in a study of blood T cell repertoires in COVID-19. Some clones are missing from TCRdb's copy, which holds only in-frame ones; the method was immunoSEQ multiplex PCR. The sample yields 150,000 or so clones, around 88% seen once. Material for sequencing was peripheral blood. The receptors originated from a man between 60 and 70 years old with active or convalescent COVID-19. CDR3s include the opening cysteine and the closing phenylalanine or tryptophan. Each record gives: J gene, clone size, D gene, CDR3 length, V gene, CDR3 DNA, CDR3 protein. D genes are given only for firm matches. Size is omitted from some rows. Given values are once, few, many or a class for expanded clones.

TRBJ2-3	once	-	15	TRBV7-2	TGTGCCAGCAGCTTAACGGGGGAAGGGGCAGATACGCAGTATTTT	CASSLTGEGADTQYF
TRBJ2-7	-	TRBD2	15	TRBV7-2	TGTGCCAGCAGCCGGACTAGATCCACCCTTGACGAGCAGTACTTC	CASSRTRSTLDEQYF
TRBJ1-1	-	TRBD1	13	TRBV29-1	TGCAGCGTTGCGTGGACAGGGGAAACTGAAGCTTTCTTT	CSVAWTGETEAFF
TRBJ1-2	-	-	12	TRBV6-5	TGTGCCAGCAAAACGGGGAACTATGGCTACACCTTC	CASKTGNYGYTF
TRBJ1-1	once	TRBD1	18	TRBV4-1	TGCGCCAGCAGCCGCCAGCGGCTACTAGGGACAGGGGAAACTGAAGCTTTCTTT	CASSRQRLLGTGETEAFF
TRBJ2-1	-	TRBD2	16	TRBV9	TGTGCCAGCAGCGTGTTAGCGGGAGGGCCGGCGGTTGAGCAGTTCTTC	CASSVLAGGPAVEQFF
TRBJ1-3	-	TRBD1	18	TRBV4-1	TGCGCCAGCAGCCAAGGGGGAGGACAGGGCCGATTTGGAAACACCATATATTTT	CASSQGGGQGRFGNTIYF
TRBJ2-3	-	-	13	TRBV10-3	TGTGCCATCAAGGAGGGGAGTGAGGATACGCAGTATTTT	CAIKEGSEDTQYF
TRBJ2-3	-	-	16	TRBV4-1	TGCGCCAGCAGCGACTACACCGGGACTAGCACAGATACGCAGTATTTT	CASSDYTGTSTDTQYF
TRBJ2-5	-	-	14	TRBV7-8	TGTGCCAGCAGCCTGAGCAGGGGTCGAGAGACCCAGTACTTC	CASSLSRGRETQYF
TRBJ2-1	-	-	13	TRBV6-4	TGTGCCAGCACCCCACAAGGGGGGGGTGAGCAGTTCTTC	CASTPQGGGEQFF
TRBJ1-1	-	-	11	TRBV7-9	TGTGCCAGCAGCTTAACGGCTGAAGCTTTCTTT	CASSLTAEAFF
TRBJ1-2	-	-	15	TRBV14	TGTGCCAGCAGTCCCTACGAGGGGGGGAACTATGGCTACACCTTC	CASSPYEGGNYGYTF
TRBJ2-1	-	-	16	TRBV7-2	TGTGCCAGCAGCTCCACAACAGGGGGGGGCGTGGATGAGCAGTTCTTC	CASSSTTGGGVDEQFF
TRBJ1-1	-	TRBD1	15	TRBV28	TGTGCCAGCAGTCGCCCTGGGACAGGGAGGACTGAAGCTTTCTTT	CASSRPGTGRTEAFF
TRBJ1-5	-	-	15	TRBV28	TGTGCCAGCAGTTTAAGAGGTAACGGTGCTCAGCCCCAGCATTTT	CASSLRGNGAQPQHF
TRBJ1-4	-	-	16	TRBV4-3	TGCGCCAGCAGCCACGGCGTGGGGGGGGAAACCGAAAAACTGTTTTTT	CASSHGVGGETEKLFF
TRBJ2-1	once	-	13	TRBV18	TGTGCCAGCTCACCAGGTCTAGCAAATGAGCAGTTCTTC	CASSPGLANEQFF
TRBJ1-3	-	-	16	TRBV5-5	TGTGCCAGCAGCGGGGGACTCCGGAGCTCTGGAAACACCATATATTTT	CASSGGLRSSGNTIYF
TRBJ2-5	once	TRBD2	14	TRBV2	TGTGCCAGCAGTACCGCTAGCGGGGGAGAGACCCAGTACTTC	CASSTASGGETQYF
TRBJ2-7	-	-	15	TRBV11-2	TGTGCCAGCAGCTTTAGAGGCTCGACAGACTACGAGCAGTACTTC	CASSFRGSTDYEQYF
TRBJ1-5	-	TRBD1	14	TRBV30	TGTGCCTGGAGTCTCCAACAGGGGATTCAGCCCCAGCATTTT	CAWSLQQGIQPQHF
TRBJ1-6	-	TRBD1	17	TRBV9	TGTGCCAGCAGCGTAGGGACAGGGGCAGAGTATAATTCACCCCTCCACTTT	CASSVGTGAEYNSPLHF
TRBJ2-3	-	TRBD2	18	TRBV3-1/TRBV3-2	TGTGCCAGCAGCCAAGACCCCCTAGCGGGAGGGTTGGGAGATACGCAGTATTTT	CASSQDPLAGGLGDTQYF
TRBJ1-4	-	-	15	TRBV6-5	TGTGCCAGCAGTTACTCGAACAGGGTGGATGAAAAACTGTTTTTT	CASSYSNRVDEKLFF
TRBJ1-1	-	TRBD1	14	TRBV6-5	TGTGCCAGCAGCATGGACAGGGGGAACACTGAAGCTTTCTTT	CASSMDRGNTEAFF
TRBJ2-2	-	-	16	TRBV4-3	TGCGCCAGCAGCCAAATTTCAGGGGGGCGCGCCGGGGAGCTGTTTTTT	CASSQISGGRAGELFF
TRBJ2-1	-	-	12	TRBV6-6	TGTGCCAGCTCCGCGCTGTACAATGAGCAGTTCTTC	CASSALYNEQFF
TRBJ2-1	-	-	15	TRBV10-3	TGTGCCATCAGTGAGTCAAGGGGCCCGGACAATGAGCAGTTCTTC	CAISESRGPDNEQFF
TRBJ2-7	-	TRBD1	15	TRBV27	TGTGCCAGCAGTTTAAAGGGGACAGGGGTGTACGAGCAGTACTTC	CASSLKGTGVYEQYF
TRBJ1-4	-	-	14	TRBV5-1	TGCGCCAGCAGCTTGGATGGGGCACGAGAAAAACTGTTTTTT	CASSLDGAREKLFF
TRBJ2-7	-	TRBD2	14	TRBV7-9	TGTGCCAGCAGCCAGGGACTAGCGGGAGCCGAGCAGTACTTC	CASSQGLAGAEQYF
TRBJ2-2	-	-	14	TRBV30	TGTGCCTGGAGGACCCGGGGGGCCGCCGGGGAGCTGTTTTTT	CAWRTRGAAGELFF
TRBJ2-2	-	-	17	TRBV28	TGTGCCAGCAGTTTCGGGGGGGGACAGGGGAACACCGGGGAGCTGTTTTTT	CASSFGGGQGNTGELFF
TRBJ2-7	once	TRBD1	15	TRBV9	TGTGCCAGCAGCCCCCAGGGGGCGGGCCGCCACGAGCAGTACTTC	CASSPQGAGRHEQYF
TRBJ2-5	-	-	14	TRBV2	TGTGCCAGCAGTGGAGACGGGATCCAAGAGACCCAGTACTTC	CASSGDGIQETQYF
TRBJ1-6	-	-	13	TRBV18	TGTGCCAGCTCACCAATGACAGAGGCACCCCTCCACTTT	CASSPMTEAPLHF
TRBJ1-6	-	TRBD1	14	TRBV5-6	TGTGCCAGCAGCTTGGCCAGGGGGAATTCACCCCTCCACTTT	CASSLARGNSPLHF
TRBJ2-5	once	-	14	TRBV2	TGTGCCACCAAAGGGGCGCTGGGGGCAGAGACCCAGTACTTC	CATKGALGAETQYF
TRBJ2-7	-	TRBD1	12	TRBV29-1	TGCAGCGTTACAGGGGGAGTTGGCGAGCAGTACTTC	CSVTGGVGEQYF
TRBJ2-2	-	TRBD2	16	TRBV7-2	TGTGCCAGCAGCCCCCGACTAGCGGGAGGATCCGGGGAGCTGTTTTTT	CASSPRLAGGSGELFF
TRBJ2-3	-	TRBD2	16	TRBV28	TGTGCCAGCAGCCCCCGGATGGGGGGGATAGTAGATACGCAGTATTTT	CASSPRMGGIVDTQYF
TRBJ1-2	-	-	13	TRBV9	TGTGCCAGCTGGGGAACTCGCCCGGGAGGCTACACCTTC	CASWGTRPGGYTF
TRBJ1-3	-	-	13	TRBV5-1	TGCGCCAGCAGCTTGTACGGGGGAAACACCATATATTTT	CASSLYGGNTIYF
TRBJ2-1	-	TRBD2	16	TRBV3-1/TRBV3-2	TGTGCCAGCAGCCGCCCGACTAGCGGGGGTCCCAATGAGCAGTTCTTC	CASSRPTSGGPNEQFF
TRBJ1-5	-	TRBD1	15	TRBV20-1	TGCAGTGCTAGTCTCAGGGGGAAAAGGGATCAGCCCCAGCATTTT	CSASLRGKRDQPQHF
TRBJ2-5	-	TRBD2	14	TRBV24-1	TGTGCCACGAGTCATAGCGGGAGCCAAGAGACCCAGTACTTC	CATSHSGSQETQYF
TRBJ2-5	-	-	14	TRBV12-5	TGTGCTAGTGCCTCTTCCGGAGGCTCAGAGACCCAGTACTTC	CASASSGGSETQYF
TRBJ1-1	-	-	11	TRBV7-2	TGTGCCAGCAGTCCGACACGGGAAGCTTTCTTT	CASSPTREAFF
TRBJ1-3	-	-	15	TRBV4-1	TGCGCCAGCAGCCGATCACAGGGTGGTGGAAACACCATATATTTT	CASSRSQGGGNTIYF
TRBJ2-2	-	TRBD1	16	TRBV10-3	TGTGCCATCAAGGGACAGGGACTTTGGGAAACCGGGGAGCTGTTTTTT	CAIKGQGLWETGELFF
TRBJ1-6	-	TRBD1	16	TRBV6-1	TGTGCCAGCAGTGAAGTTCAGGGGGGTCGTCATTCACCCCTCCACTTT	CASSEVQGGRHSPLHF
TRBJ1-2	-	-	14	TRBV3-1/TRBV3-2	TGTGCCAGCAGCCAAGATCAGGGGACCTATGGCTACACCTTC	CASSQDQGTYGYTF
TRBJ2-2	-	TRBD1	17	TRBV19	TGTGCCAGTAGTTCATACCGGGACAGGGGATGGGCCGGGGAGCTGTTTTTT	CASSSYRDRGWAGELFF
TRBJ1-1	-	-	14	TRBV4-3	TGCGCCAGCAGCCAAGATTTCGGGAACACTGAAGCTTTCTTT	CASSQDFGNTEAFF